The 18 T cell receptor beta chains below were found in one sample sequenced in a study of CD8 T cells in ankylosing spondylitis (dated by TCRdb to 2017 to 2019). Library preparation employed 5' RACE. This sample was sequenced with an Illumina HiSeq 2500. The public reads were reprocessed in TCRdb via fastp at Q25 and MiXCR, keeping in-frame beta chains. Records with the same CDR3 protein are collapsed into one entry carrying the most frequent genes and DNA. Across this sample there are under 250,000 distinct CDR3 sequences, with about a quarter seen only once. The top ten clonotypes cover just over 6.5% of the sample. Source material: blood, either unsorted or a sorted T cell fraction (not recorded which). Source of these receptors: a male donor with ankylosing spondylitis or in good health (not recorded which).

V gene TRBV20-1 combines with J gene TRBJ2-7, with 11 positions matching TRBD2. This CDR3 spans 14 amino acids. Germline CDR1 reads DFQATT; CDR2 reads SNEGSKA (reference sequence). The V gene end was trimmed by 3 bases and the J gene end by 7 bases; junction bases not matched to a gene: 8. CDR3 DNA sequence: TGCAGTGCTAGGGGGACTAGCGGACCACTGGAGCAGTACTTC. Amino acids: CSARGTSGPLEQYF.

This clonotype has a count of ten or more. This chain uses TRBV5-5 with TRBJ1-1; TRBD1 is a possible D gene (6 bases). This CDR3 is built from 13 residues. The germline V gene has CDR1 SGHKS and CDR2 YYEKEE (reference sequence). V was clipped by 3 bases and J by 1 base, with 7 bases between them. CDR3 coding DNA: TGTGCCAGCAGCTGGGGGGCGAACACTGAAGCTTTCTTT. Protein sequence: CASSWGANTEAFF. Together with reference TRBV5-5 and TRBJ1-1, the CDR3 gives the full variable domain: DAGVTQSPTHLIKTRGQQVTLRCSPISGHKSVSWYQQVLGQGPQFIFQYYEKEERGRGNFPDRFSARQFPNYSSELNVNALLLGDSALYLCASSWGANTEAFFGQGTRLTVV.

The V call is TRBV20-1, the J call TRBJ2-1, with no clear D. The CDR3 is 12 residues long. The germline V gene encodes CDR1 DFQATT and CDR2 SNEGSKA (reference sequence). The V gene lost 0 bases and the J gene lost 9 bases, with 9 bases spanning the gap. In DNA form, the CDR3 reads TGCAGTGCTAGAGATCTGGGTGGTGAGCAGTTCTTC. It codes for CSARDLGGEQFF.

This clonotype has only a few counts. The V gene is TRBV7-2, the J gene TRBJ1-6, with 7 positions matching TRBD1. Germline V gene lookup returns CDR1 SGHTA and CDR2 FQGNSA. The CDR3 loop spans 15 amino acids. V gave up 5 bases and J gave up 5 bases; unmatched junction bases: 6. CDR3 sequence: CASSPPGQNNSPLHF. The CDR3 bases are TGTGCCAGCAGCCCACCGGGACAGAATAATTCACCCCTCCACTTT.

This clonotype showed up many times. The chain links TRBV24-1 to TRBJ2-1, with 10 bases fitting TRBD2. V was pared by 4 bases and J by 9 bases, with 11 bases of the junction left unmatched. The CDR3 extends over 16 amino acids. From germline, CDR1 is KGHDR and CDR2 SFDVKD. The chain's CDR3 is CATSDRGKGLAIEQFF. For the CDR3, the DNA is TGTGCCACCAGTGACCGAGGCAAGGGACTAGCGATTGAGCAGTTCTTC.

Here the CDR3 reads CASSLGRGHYNEQFF. CDR3 bases: TGTGCCAGCAGTTTGGGCAGGGGGCACTACAATGAGCAGTTCTTC. The genes are TRBV12-3 or TRBV12-4 and TRBJ2-1; 8 bases map to TRBD1. The CDR3 contains 15 residues. The J segment lost 3 bases and the V segment lost 3 bases, leaving 4 bases of the junction unmatched.

This clonotype was found many times. The V gene is TRBV20-1, the J gene TRBJ2-4; a weak D match, TRBD2 (6 bases). The CDR3 extends over 14 amino acids. V shed 7 bases and J shed 0 bases, with 13 bases lying between them. CDR1 DFQATT and CDR2 SNEGSKA come from the germline V gene (reference sequence). The CDR3 coding sequence is TGCAGTGTCCCCCGGGACTTAGCCAAAAACATTCAGTACTTC. This translates into CSVPRDLAKNIQYF.

This clonotype has ten or more counts. V is TRBV7-2 and J is TRBJ1-4; 8 bases are a match to TRBD1. Germline V gives CDR1 SGHTA, CDR2 FQGNSA. The V and J ends lost 5 bases and 5 bases, in that order; junction bases with no gene match: 13. The CDR3 extends over 17 amino acids. CDR3 residues: CASSARTGRFLNEKLFF. The DNA of the CDR3 is TGTGCCAGCAGCGCCCGGACAGGGCGATTCTTAAATGAAAAACTGTTTTTT.

This clonotype was observed many times. The chain couples TRBV5-1 to TRBJ2-1, with a weak D call TRBD1 (6 bases). Germline-derived CDR1 and CDR2 are SGHRS and YFSETQ. Trimming cost V 1 base and J 5 bases, with 10 bases left between them. This CDR3 comprises 14 residues. The DNA for the CDR3 is TGCGCCAGCAGCTTGCAGGGGCCAAACAATGAGCAGTTCTTC. Translation gives CASSLQGPNNEQFF.

The chain has TRBV5-1 and TRBJ2-7; perhaps TRBD2 as D (6 bases). This CDR3 contains 13 residues. Per germline, CDR1 SGHRS and CDR2 YFSETQ. The V gene lost 7 bases and the J gene lost 6 bases, with 17 bases spanning the gap. CDR3 region: CASGRGTTGEQYF. CDR3 in DNA: TGCGCCAGCGGCCGCGGGACCACGGGCGAGCAGTACTTC.

This clonotype was recorded a few times. This chain links TRBV20-1 with TRBJ1-5; D gene unclear. CDR3 length: 13 amino acids. CDR1 is DFQATT and CDR2 is SNEGSKA in the germline V gene (reference sequence). V was trimmed by 3 bases and J by 7 bases, leaving 13 bases between them. CDR3 nucleotide sequence: TGCAGTGCTAGTAAGGGCCACGGGCAGCCCCAGCATTTT. This codes for CSASKGHGQPQHF.

This chain connects TRBV9 to TRBJ2-3; 12 bases are shared with TRBD1. The CDR3 totals 16 residues. V lost 1 base to trimming and J lost 6 bases; unmatched junction nucleotides: 6. Germline assignment: CDR1 SGDLS and CDR2 YYNGEE. The CDR3 here is CASSVTGTGGADTQYF. CDR3 sequence (DNA): TGTGCCAGCAGCGTAACGGGGACAGGGGGCGCGGATACGCAGTATTTT.

This clonotype was detected many times. This chain connects TRBV4-1 to TRBJ2-5; D may be TRBD2 (6 bases). Germline V gives CDR1 MGHRA, CDR2 YSYEKL. The CDR3 is 13 amino acids. V was shortened by 4 bases and J by 5 bases, with 11 bases between the two germline ends. CDR3 protein: CASSRLVAETQYF. CDR3 DNA: TGCGCCAGCAGCCGACTAGTTGCCGAGACCCAGTACTTC.

The chain has TRBV6-5 and TRBJ2-3, with 7 bases fitting TRBD2. The CDR3 spans 13 residues. In germline, CDR1 is MNHEY, CDR2 SVGAGI. The V segment lost 2 bases and the J segment 6 bases; nucleotides outside the gene matches: 2. CDR3 amino acids: CASSYPGGDTQYF. CDR3 DNA: TGTGCCAGCAGTTACCCGGGAGGTGATACGCAGTATTTT.

The rearrangement links TRBV7-2 to TRBJ1-4; the match to TRBD1 covers 7 bases. V shed 0 bases and J 16 bases; nucleotides not matched to a gene: 8. This CDR3 has 13 residues. CDR1 is SGHTA and CDR2 is FQGNSA in the germline V gene. The CDR3 sequence is CASSLAHEGQQFF. The CDR3, as DNA: TGTGCCAGCAGCTTAGCGCATGAGGGACAGCAGTTTTTT. The full variable domain, rest sourced from reference TRBV7-2 and TRBJ1-4, is GAGVSQSPSNKVTEKGKDVELRCDPISGHTALYWYRQSLGQGLEFLIYFQGNSAPDKSGLPSDRFSAERTGGSVSTLTIQRTQQEDSAVYLCASSLAHEGQQFFGSGTQLSVL.

This clonotype was observed a handful of times. The V and J genes are TRBV7-8 and TRBJ2-4; D is ambiguous. Germline V gives CDR1 SGHVS, CDR2 FQNEAQ. The V end lost 1 base, the J end lost 5 bases, and 9 bases lay between the germline ends. This CDR3 region has 14 residues. CDR3 nucleotides: TGTGCCAGCAGCTTAGTTGGACCGGAAAACATTCAGTACTTC. It translates to CASSLVGPENIQYF.

In its sample, this clonotype was seen many times. This chain connects TRBV6-5 to TRBJ2-2; weak D call: TRBD2 (6 bases). This CDR3 is built from 16 residues. The germline V gene has CDR1 MNHEY and CDR2 SVGAGI. Trimming took 2 bases from V and 1 from J, leaving 11 bases between them. CDR3 residues: CASSYAGRQNTGELFF. The CDR3 DNA follows: TGTGCCAGCAGTTACGCGGGACGGCAGAACACCGGGGAGCTGTTTTTT.

The V call is TRBV7-2, the J call TRBJ2-1; 7 bases match TRBD2. Germline CDR1 and CDR2: SGHTA and FQGNSA. There are 16 residues in the CDR3. Germline trimming cut 5 bases from V and 8 bases from J; bases unmatched to any gene: 15. This CDR3 is CASSVGSSGSYYEQFF. The CDR3 region has the DNA TGTGCCAGCAGCGTAGGTTCTAGCGGAAGTTACTATGAGCAGTTCTTC.